This entry concerns a single T cell receptor beta chain. The data stem from a study of blood T cell repertoires in COVID-19. After removal of 3 bases from V and 6 bases from J, the junction contained 6 bases not matched to a gene. The germline CDR1 and CDR2 sequences are KGHDR and SFDVKD. The CDR3 has 15 residues. Repertoires were generated with immunoSEQ multiplex PCR, while TCRdb's copy carries only in-frame clones and drops some. Of 60,000 to 95,000 clones in the sample, roughly 87% are singletons; the top ten hold 5% to 8%. This TCR was recovered from a woman aged 45-59 years with acute or convalescent COVID-19. V gene TRBV24-1 combines with J gene TRBJ2-1; 8 positions match TRBD1. The sequenced material came from peripheral blood. The CDR3 DNA reads TGTGCCACCAGTGATCCCGGTACAGGGGGCAATGAGCAGTTCTTC. Translation gives CATSDPGTGGNEQFF.